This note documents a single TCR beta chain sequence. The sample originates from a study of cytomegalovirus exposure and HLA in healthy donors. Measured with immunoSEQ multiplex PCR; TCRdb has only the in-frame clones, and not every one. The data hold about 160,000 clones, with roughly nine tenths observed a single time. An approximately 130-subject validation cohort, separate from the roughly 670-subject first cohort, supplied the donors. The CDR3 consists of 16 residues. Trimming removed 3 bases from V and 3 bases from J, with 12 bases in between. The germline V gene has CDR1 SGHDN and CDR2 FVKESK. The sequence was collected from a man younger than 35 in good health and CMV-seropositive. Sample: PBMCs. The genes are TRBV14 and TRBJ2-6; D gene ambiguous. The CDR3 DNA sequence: TGTGCCAGCAGCCATCGCGGCGCCCGTGGGGCCAACGTCCTGACTTTC. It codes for CASSHRGARGANVLTF.